A selection of T cell receptor beta chains follows, all from one sample in a study of blood T cell repertoires in COVID-19. Sequenced by immunoSEQ multiplex PCR; TCRdb stores in-frame clones only, minus some. The data contain fewer than 300,000 clones, 91% of them singletons. Sequencing was done on a sample of peripheral blood. The source of these receptors is a woman aged 25 to 39 with COVID-19, enrolled during active disease. The CDR3 runs from the conserved cysteine through the conserved F or W. The D gene is left open where the match is weak. Rows give clone size only sometimes, using once, few, many, or a class for an expanded clone.

d_gene: TRBD1
j_gene: TRBJ1-1
abundance: .
v_gene: TRBV6-1
CDR3nt: TGTGCCAGCAGTGACCCCTACCGGGACAGGGGCATGAACACTGAAGCTTTCTTT
CDR3aa: CASSDPYRDRGMNTEAFF

d_gene: .
j_gene: TRBJ1-1
abundance: .
v_gene: TRBV9
CDR3nt: TGTGCCAGCAGCGTAGTACAGATGGACACTGAAGCTTTCTTT
CDR3aa: CASSVVQMDTEAFF

d_gene: TRBD1
j_gene: TRBJ1-6
abundance: few
v_gene: TRBV27
CDR3nt: TGTGCCAGCAGCCGGACAGGGGACAATTCACCCCTCCACTTT
CDR3aa: CASSRTGDNSPLHF

d_gene: .
j_gene: TRBJ1-1
abundance: .
v_gene: TRBV19
CDR3nt: TGTGCCAGTAGTATCAGGGATTATGGCACTGAAGCTTTCTTT
CDR3aa: CASSIRDYGTEAFF

d_gene: TRBD2
j_gene: TRBJ2-2
abundance: .
v_gene: TRBV6-2/TRBV6-3
CDR3nt: TGTGCCAGCAGTTACCCACGAGGCCTAGCGGTCAACACCGGGGAGCTGTTTTTT
CDR3aa: CASSYPRGLAVNTGELFF

d_gene: .
j_gene: TRBJ2-2
abundance: .
v_gene: TRBV29-1
CDR3nt: TGCAGCGTATCACAGGGCTCCGGGGAGCTGTTTTTT
CDR3aa: CSVSQGSGELFF

d_gene: TRBD1
j_gene: TRBJ2-2
abundance: .
v_gene: TRBV29-1
CDR3nt: TGCAGCGTTGGGTCGACTAGGACAGGGGGGGAGCTGTTTTTT
CDR3aa: CSVGSTRTGGELFF

d_gene: TRBD1
j_gene: TRBJ1-2
abundance: .
v_gene: TRBV28
CDR3nt: TGTGCCACACTATTTGCTCGGGACAGGGGCGGGAATGGCTACACCTTC
CDR3aa: CATLFARDRGGNGYTF

d_gene: TRBD1
j_gene: TRBJ1-4
abundance: .
v_gene: TRBV10-3
CDR3nt: TGTGCCACTAGGACAGGTGAAAAACTGTTTTTT
CDR3aa: CATRTGEKLFF

d_gene: TRBD1
j_gene: TRBJ1-2
abundance: .
v_gene: TRBV29-1
CDR3nt: TGCAGCGTCCAGGGGGATAGGGGCTATGGCTACACCTTC
CDR3aa: CSVQGDRGYGYTF

d_gene: .
j_gene: TRBJ1-1
abundance: .
v_gene: TRBV19
CDR3nt: TGTGCCAGTAGTATAGGTGGGGGCGACACTGAAGCTTTCTTT
CDR3aa: CASSIGGGDTEAFF

d_gene: TRBD1
j_gene: TRBJ2-1
abundance: .
v_gene: TRBV29-1
CDR3nt: TGCAGCGTTGAAGATGAGGACAGGGGGGTCTACAATGAGCAGTTCTTC
CDR3aa: CSVEDEDRGVYNEQFF

d_gene: TRBD1
j_gene: TRBJ2-2
abundance: .
v_gene: TRBV10-1
CDR3nt: TGCGCCAGCTCCCTTACTCGGACAGGGGTCACCGGGGAGCTGTTTTTT
CDR3aa: CASSLTRTGVTGELFF

d_gene: .
j_gene: TRBJ1-2
abundance: .
v_gene: TRBV4-2
CDR3nt: TGTGCCAGCAGCCAAGATGACGGACAGCCTAACTATGGCTACACCTTC
CDR3aa: CASSQDDGQPNYGYTF

d_gene: .
j_gene: TRBJ1-2
abundance: .
v_gene: TRBV5-6
CDR3nt: TGTGCCAGCAGCCAAACAGGGTTCGAGGAGACCTATGGCTACACCTTC
CDR3aa: CASSQTGFEETYGYTF

d_gene: .
j_gene: TRBJ2-3
abundance: .
v_gene: TRBV5-8
CDR3nt: TGTGCCAGCAGCTCCTTGGTGGCGAGGACAGATACGCAGTATTTT
CDR3aa: CASSSLVARTDTQYF

d_gene: .
j_gene: TRBJ2-7
abundance: .
v_gene: TRBV28
CDR3nt: TGTGCCAGCAGTTTATACACAGGGATCGACGAGCAGTACTTC
CDR3aa: CASSLYTGIDEQYF